The 18 T cell receptor beta chains presented below share a single source sample, sequenced in a study of HIV-infected children after antiretroviral therapy interruption. RNA-based 3' RACE libraries used unique molecular identifiers. TCRdb re-called the 3' RACE reads through MiXCR, storing one row per CDR3 protein. The table records about 40,000 distinct CDR3 sequences, about 6.5% of them present only once. Treatment specified: PENTA 11 planned treatment interruption arm or continuous ART arm. Sequenced material: CD45RA+ CD4+ T cells from PBMCs, pooled from several time points, taken from a donor given antiretroviral therapy, either interrupted or continuous. Subset here: naive CD4+ CD45RA+ CD45RO- T cells. The receptors derive from a pool of human donors with HIV.

The table lists this clonotype with many counts. This chain joins TRBV2 and TRBJ2-7; perhaps D is TRBD1 or TRBD2 (6 bases each). V shed 6 bases and J shed 1 base, with 16 bases lying between them. CDR3 length equals 15 residues. The germline V gene has CDR1 SNHLY and CDR2 FYNNEI. CDR3 in DNA: TGTGCCAGCAGCTCCGGGGGCGGCAATTCCTACGAGCAGTACTTC. Encoded protein: CASSSGGGNSYEQYF.

The V and J genes are TRBV12-3 or TRBV12-4 and TRBJ2-7; D ambiguous. V was pared by 5 bases and J by 6 bases, with 11 bases between. The CDR3 covers 12 residues. The CDR3 DNA sequence: TGTGCCAGCAGTCCTCAGGATCGCGAGCAGTACTTC. Protein sequence: CASSPQDREQYF.

This clonotype has ten or more counts. The J gene is TRBJ2-7, the V gene TRBV11-2; 12 bases fit TRBD2. V was pared by 2 bases and J by 2 bases, with 10 bases of the junction left unmatched. The CDR3 extends over 18 amino acids. Germline V gene lookup returns CDR1 SGHAT and CDR2 FQNNGV. The CDR3 DNA follows: TGTGCCAGCAGCTTAATAGGACTAGCGGGGTGGATCGCCTACGAGCAGTACTTC. It encodes CASSLIGLAGWIAYEQYF.

This clonotype was detected many times. The J gene is TRBJ1-2, the V gene TRBV20-1; the match to TRBD1 covers 8 bases. The CDR3 sequence is 13 residues long. Per the germline V gene, CDR1 is DFQATT and CDR2 is SNEGSKA (reference sequence). V gave up 3 bases and J gave up 4 bases; unmatched junction bases: 4. DNA of the CDR3: TGCAGTGCTAGCGGGGACAGGACCTATGGCTACACCTTC. This translates into CSASGDRTYGYTF.

For this clonotype: It may be a read error: a sequence one base away is much more abundant. This chain uses TRBV6-5 with TRBJ2-3; TRBD1 might be the D (6 bases). Germline assignment: CDR1 MNHEY and CDR2 SVGAGI. The CDR3 runs 14 residues. The V end was cut by 10 bases, the J end by 1 base, with 15 bases between. CDR3 sequence (DNA): TGTGCCACAGAGGGTAGACAGGGCACAGATACGCAGTATTTT. Its protein product is CATEGRQGTDTQYF.

This clonotype was seen ten or more times. Here the CDR3 reads CASSLDIYRGQNIQYF. In DNA form, the CDR3 reads TGTGCCAGCAGCTTAGATATCTACAGGGGGCAAAACATTCAGTACTTC. The V call is TRBV11-2, the J call TRBJ2-4; 9 bases match TRBD1. Germline CDR1 and CDR2: SGHAT and FQNNGV. This CDR3 is 16 amino acids long. The ends lost 0 bases at V and 5 bases at J; junction bases unmatched: 5.

The gene calls are TRBV6-6 and TRBJ2-7; 7 positions agree with TRBD2. In germline, CDR1 is MNHNY, CDR2 SVGAGI (reference sequence). CDR3 length: 15 residues. The J segment lost 10 bases and the V segment lost 8 bases, leaving 20 bases of the junction unmatched. The CDR3 sequence: CASGDSGTGGDEQYF. The CDR3 nucleotides read TGTGCCAGCGGTGACTCCGGGACTGGGGGGGATGAACAGTACTTC.

V is TRBV28 and J is TRBJ1-2; 7 positions match TRBD1. CDR3 length: 14 amino acids. Losses at the gene ends were 3 bases for V and 2 bases for J; bases not matched to a gene: 3. Per the germline V gene, CDR1 is MDHEN and CDR2 is SYDVKM. CDR3 coding DNA: TGTGCCAGCAGTTTTGCGGACAGGAACTATGGCTACACCTTC. This gives the protein CASSFADRNYGYTF.

This clonotype was observed at least ten times. This chain uses TRBV6-5 with TRBJ2-2, with D perhaps matching TRBD1 (5 bases). The V gene lost 6 bases and the J gene lost 4 bases, with 9 bases spanning the gap. The germline CDR1 and CDR2 sequences are MNHEY and SVGAGI. The CDR3 is made up of 13 amino acids. Written as DNA, the CDR3 is TGTGCCAGCAGGTGGGGCGTCACCGGGGAGCTGTTTTTT. It encodes CASRWGVTGELFF.

This clonotype was seen repeatedly, ten times or more. The chain combines TRBV7-2 with TRBJ1-4; D is ambiguous. Germline V gene data show CDR1 as SGHTA and CDR2 as FQGNSA. Trimming took off 4 bases at V and 4 bases at J, with 16 bases between the two ends. The CDR3 is 16 residues long. The CDR3 sequence: CASSSQSGQLNEKLFF. The DNA of the CDR3 is TGTGCCAGCAGCTCCCAATCCGGCCAGCTTAATGAAAAACTGTTTTTT.

This clonotype was seen ten or more times. The V and J genes are TRBV12-3 or TRBV12-4 and TRBJ1-1; possible D gene TRBD1, 5 bases. V was trimmed by 5 bases and J by 10 bases, leaving 20 bases between them. The CDR3 length is 14 residues. The CDR3 coding sequence is TGTGCCAGCAGTCCCCGGAAACTGGCAGGGTTAGCTTTCTTT. Protein product: CASSPRKLAGLAFF.

This clonotype has ten or more counts. This sequence joins TRBV5-1 and TRBJ2-5; TRBD1 might be the D (6 bases). Per germline, CDR1 SGHRS and CDR2 YFSETQ. The CDR3 spans 13 residues. Trimming stripped 2 bases from V and 5 bases from J, with 10 bases between. The CDR3 bases are TGCGCCAGCAGCTTTGGGGGCCCCGAGACCCAGTACTTC. Its translation: CASSFGGPETQYF.

The chain recombines TRBV21-1 with TRBJ1-1. TRBV21-1 has pseudogene status. This CDR3 spans 15 amino acids. DNA of the CDR3: TGTGCCAGCAGCAAAGGCTCGGTTCTGAACACTGAAGCTTTCTTT. Translated, it gives CASSKGSVLNTEAFF.

This clonotype was counted ten times or more. The chain is built from TRBV3-1 and TRBJ1-5; D unresolved. V was clipped by 2 bases and J by 0 bases, with 8 bases between them. The CDR3 has 15 residues. The germline V gene has CDR1 LGHDT and CDR2 YNNKEL (reference sequence). CDR3 amino acids: CASSQTYYSNQPQHF. DNA for the CDR3: TGTGCCAGCAGCCAAACGTACTATAGCAATCAGCCCCAGCATTTT.

The sample holds many counts of this clonotype. The chain joins TRBV23-1 to TRBJ1-2; D remains ambiguous. TRBV23-1 is placed among ORFs of uncertain function. Between the trimmed V and J ends, which lost 0 bases and 5 bases, there was a span of 13 bases. The CDR3 is 15 residues long. The CDR3 region is CASSQSGPEQYGYTF. The CDR3 DNA follows: TGCGCCAGCAGTCAATCTGGGCCGGAACAGTATGGCTACACCTTC.

This clonotype was recorded many times. CDR3 in DNA: TGTGCCAGCAGCCCAGTCACGATCGACAGGGTAACCTTAAACATTCAGTACTTC. Protein: CASSPVTIDRVTLNIQYF. The chain uses TRBV7-2 and TRBJ2-4, with 7 bases matching TRBD1. The CDR3 contains 18 residues. Germline V gives CDR1 SGHTA, CDR2 FQGNSA. V shed 5 bases, J shed 6 bases, and the junction held 19 bases outside the gene matches.

In its sample, this clonotype was seen many times. The germline gene is not matched at one end of the junction; a read error may be the cause. CDR3 region: CASSFRDRGPCERLFF. The DNA of the CDR3 is TGTGCCAGCAGCTTCCGGGACAGGGGGCCGTGCGAAAGATTATTTTTC. The chain employs TRBV2 and TRBJ1-4, with 12 bases fitting TRBD1. Germline V lookup: CDR1 SNHLY, CDR2 FYNNEI. The CDR3 is made up of 16 amino acids.

There are many counts of this clonotype. The chain combines TRBV6-1 with TRBJ2-2; no firm D call. Deletions cut 7 bases from V and 3 bases from J, with 12 bases between. Germline V gene lookup returns CDR1 MNHNS and CDR2 SASEGT. CDR3 length equals 14 residues. Here the CDR3 reads CASIRQKDTGELFF. The CDR3 DNA reads TGTGCCAGCATCCGGCAGAAGGACACCGGGGAGCTGTTTTTT.